Below are 31 T cell receptor beta chains sequenced from a single sample in a study of molecular identifiers for immune sequencing clone quantification. Using its own MiXCR run on the PCR reads, TCRdb lists one record per CDR3 protein. The sample yields about half a million distinct CDR3 sequences, about 26% seen once. The sequenced material came from naive CD8+ T cells from blood, with Jurkat cell RNA spiked in. Subset defined: FACS-sorted CD8+CD4-CCR7+CD45RA+ naive T cells. The origin of the receptors is a human donor in good health. Some libraries in this study had Jurkat cell RNA spiked in.

This chain joins TRBV4-3 and TRBJ1-2; D call uncertain. Trimming removed 0 bases at V and 3 bases at J, with 11 bases between. The germline gives CDR1 LGHNA, CDR2 YSLEER. This CDR3 has 15 residues. CDR3 nucleotide sequence: TGCGCCAGCAGCCAAGATGAGGGAAAGTACTATGGCTACACCTTC. Translating gives CASSQDEGKYYGYTF.

This clonotype was picked up a small number of times. V usage is TRBV4-3 and J usage is TRBJ2-3; D is possibly TRBD1 or TRBD2 (5 bases each). The CDR3 length is 18 residues. Germline assignment: CDR1 LGHNA and CDR2 YSLEER. V was cut by 0 bases and J by 6 bases, with 22 bases left in between. The CDR3 sequence is CASSQDPSNRDLLDTQYF. The CDR3 coding sequence is TGCGCCAGCAGCCAAGATCCCTCGAACCGGGACCTACTGGATACGCAGTATTTT.

The chain has TRBV21-1 and TRBJ2-5; the table's D gene call, TRBD1, was not cross checked with the DNA. TRBV21-1 is a pseudogene locus. The CDR3 covers 17 residues. CDR3 sequence (DNA): TGTGCCAGCAGCCAAAATTTGGGACAGGTTAACCAAAAGACCCAGTACTTC. This codes for CASSQNLGQVNQKTQYF.

This chain joins TRBV2 and TRBJ1-2, with TRBD1 matching 7 bases. With 2 bases clipped from V and 4 bases from J, the junction kept 7 bases outside the gene matches. CDR3 length: 15 residues. Germline-derived CDR1 and CDR2 are SNHLY and FYNNEI. CDR3 protein: CASSEYFAGGYGYTF. The CDR3 DNA is TGTGCCAGCAGTGAATATTTCGCAGGGGGCTATGGCTACACCTTC.

The sample holds a few counts of this clonotype. V gene TRBV5-1 combines with J gene TRBJ1-4; maybe TRBD1 (6 bases). Deletions cut 2 bases from V and 4 bases from J, with 12 bases between. Germline V gene data show CDR1 as SGHRS and CDR2 as YFSETQ. The CDR3 contains 15 residues. The CDR3: CASSFTGRGNEKLFF. DNA for the CDR3: TGCGCCAGCAGCTTTACAGGGCGGGGTAATGAAAAACTGTTTTTT.

Of note for this clonotype: Its ends do not fully match the called genes, so a read error is possible. The chain couples TRBV7-6 to TRBJ2-5; D is uncertain. From germline, CDR1 is SGHVS and CDR2 FNYEAQ. This CDR3 has 13 residues. CDR3 in amino acids: CASSLENQEAQYF. The CDR3 region has the DNA TGTGCCAGCAGCTTAGAGAACCAAGAGGCCCAGTACTTC.

This clonotype showed up many times. The genes are TRBV6-2 or TRBV6-3 and TRBJ1-1; D remains ambiguous. Trimming shortened V by 6 bases and J by 0 bases, and 8 bases separated the two germline ends. This CDR3 is built from 13 residues. Germline V CDR1 and CDR2: MNHEY, SVGEGT. CDR3 loop: CASRTYMNTEAFF. The CDR3 coding sequence is TGTGCCAGCAGGACATATATGAACACTGAAGCTTTCTTT.

This clonotype came up many times. This sequence joins TRBV5-6 and TRBJ2-5, with unresolved D. The CDR3 sequence is 14 residues long. Between the trimmed V and J ends, which lost 0 bases and 1 base, there was a span of 7 bases. The germline gives CDR1 SGHDT, CDR2 YYEEEE. In DNA, the CDR3 is TGTGCCAGCAGCTTGGTGTCCGGCCAAGAGACCCAGTACTTC. This translates into CASSLVSGQETQYF.

CDR3 in amino acids: CASSMAGLRSYNEQFF. CDR3 DNA sequence: TGTGCCAGTAGTATGGCGGGGTTGCGCTCCTACAATGAGCAGTTCTTC. V and J are TRBV19 and TRBJ2-1, with D possibly matching TRBD2 (6 bases). The CDR3 is 16 residues long. Germline V CDR1 and CDR2: LNHDA, SQIVND (reference sequence). Trimming cost V 3 bases and J 0 bases, with 12 bases left between them.

The chain employs TRBV6-1 and TRBJ1-4; D uncertain. The V gene lost 2 bases and the J gene lost 2 bases, with 9 bases spanning the gap. The CDR3 runs to 15 residues. In germline, CDR1 is MNHNS, CDR2 SASEGT. The DNA for the CDR3 is TGTGCCAGCAGTGAAAGTCCCTCCACTAATGAAAAACTGTTTTTT. Amino acids: CASSESPSTNEKLFF.

This clonotype was detected a few times. This rearrangement joins TRBV7-9 to TRBJ2-7; 9 bases agree with TRBD2. Germline V gives CDR1 SEHNR, CDR2 FQNEAQ (reference sequence). This CDR3 has 18 residues. The J segment lost 5 bases and the V segment lost 2 bases, leaving 16 bases of the junction unmatched. CDR3 nucleotide sequence: TGTGCCAGCAGCTTAATGTCTAGCGGGACCAAAAAAATCCACGAGCAGTACTTC. Its protein product is CASSLMSSGTKKIHEQYF. The whole variable domain, remainder taken from reference TRBV7-9 and TRBJ2-7, is DTGVSQNPRHKITKRGQNVTFRCDPISEHNRLYWYRQTLGQGPEFLTYFQNEAQLEKSRLLSDRFSAERPKGSFSTLEIQRTEQGDSAMYLCASSLMSSGTKKIHEQYFGPGTRLTVT.

This chain uses TRBV13 with TRBJ1-1; D is perhaps TRBD1 (6 bases). Per the germline V gene, CDR1 is PRHDT and CDR2 is FYEKMQ (reference sequence). V was clipped by 5 bases and J by 4 bases, with 14 bases between them. The CDR3 spans 14 residues. The CDR3 bases are TGTGCCAGCAGCCGGGGGCGCGGGGGCACTGAAGCTTTCTTT. Its translation: CASSRGRGGTEAFF. Full variable domain (rest looked up from reference TRBV13 and TRBJ1-1): AAGVIQSPRHLIKEKRETATLKCYPIPRHDTVYWYQQGPGQDPQFLISFYEKMQSDKGSIPDRFSAQQFSDYHSELNMSSLELGDSALYFCASSRGRGGTEAFFGQGTRLTVV.

The count of this clonotype is one. An end of the junction does not agree with germline; a read error may underlie this. This chain uses TRBV19 with TRBJ1-1; weak D call: TRBD1 (6 bases). CDR1 LNHDA and CDR2 SQIVND come from the germline V gene (reference sequence). This CDR3 region has 14 residues. The CDR3 protein is CAGSIGGGNTEAFF. The DNA of the CDR3 is TGTGCCGGTAGTATCGGAGGGGGGAACACTGAAGCTTTCTTT.

V is TRBV14 and J is TRBJ2-1; D remains unclear. Germline-derived CDR1 and CDR2 are SGHDN and FVKESK. This CDR3 contains 16 residues. The germline V and J ends were trimmed by 0 bases and 0 bases, with 9 bases remaining between them. The CDR3 loop is CASSQESSSSYNEQFF. CDR3 DNA: TGTGCCAGCAGCCAAGAGTCAAGCAGCTCCTACAATGAGCAGTTCTTC.

The chain couples TRBV19 to TRBJ2-2; 9 nucleotides match TRBD1. This CDR3 spans 17 amino acids. Germline values: CDR1 LNHDA, CDR2 SQIVND (reference sequence). J lost 5 bases, V lost 1 base, and 8 bases had no gene match. CDR3 bases: TGTGCCAGTAGTATAGGAGAGGGACAGGGATGGACCGGGGAGCTGTTTTTT. Encoded protein: CASSIGEGQGWTGELFF.

This clonotype was observed many times. The J gene is TRBJ2-3, the V gene TRBV12-3 or TRBV12-4, with a possible D match to TRBD2 (5 bases). V lost 7 bases to trimming and J lost 2 bases, with 16 bases between them. The CDR3 extends over 15 amino acids. CDR3 DNA sequence: TGTGCCAGCACCCCACTTATGGAGGCCACAGATACGCAGTATTTT. It yields the protein CASTPLMEATDTQYF.

This clonotype came up many times. The rearrangement links TRBV6-5 to TRBJ2-3; the D is unclear. The germline V gene encodes CDR1 MNHEY and CDR2 SVGAGI. Trimming removed 1 base from V and 0 bases from J, with 5 bases in between. The CDR3 has 14 amino acids. The CDR3 sequence: CASSYFGSTDTQYF. The CDR3 region has the DNA TGTGCCAGCAGTTACTTCGGTAGCACAGATACGCAGTATTTT.

This clonotype was counted at least ten times. The chain is built from TRBV7-9 and TRBJ1-1, with D unclear. Germline V gene sequence: CDR1 SEHNR, CDR2 FQNEAQ (reference sequence). V lost 1 base and J 1 base, leaving 4 bases between the germline ends. This CDR3 has 13 residues. The CDR3, as DNA: TGTGCCAGCAGCTTAGTAACGAACACTGAAGCTTTCTTT. It is translated as CASSLVTNTEAFF. The whole variable domain, remainder taken from reference TRBV7-9 and TRBJ1-1, is DTGVSQNPRHKITKRGQNVTFRCDPISEHNRLYWYRQTLGQGPEFLTYFQNEAQLEKSRLLSDRFSAERPKGSFSTLEIQRTEQGDSAMYLCASSLVTNTEAFFGQGTRLTVV.

This clonotype appeared a single time. The V and J genes are TRBV3-2 and TRBJ2-2. TRBV3-2 is annotated as a pseudogene. This CDR3 has 15 residues. This CDR3 reads CASSHCLLNTGELFF. CDR3 coding DNA: TGTGCCAGCAGCCACTGCCTATTGAACACCGGGGAGCTGTTTTTT.

The CDR3 here is CSARDMLSGADTEAFF. The CDR3 DNA sequence: TGCAGTGCTAGAGATATGCTATCAGGGGCAGACACTGAAGCTTTCTTT. This chain uses TRBV20-1 with TRBJ1-1, with a tentative D call TRBD1 (6 bases). Trimming took 0 bases from V and 3 from J, leaving 17 bases between them. Germline CDR1 DFQATT, CDR2 SNEGSKA (reference sequence). CDR3 length equals 16 residues.

This clonotype showed up just a few times. The chain couples TRBV4-2 to TRBJ2-5; 10 bases are shared with TRBD1. Looked up from germline, CDR1 is LGHNA and CDR2 is YNFKEQ. This CDR3 comprises 14 residues. V trimming: 9 bases; J trimming: 11 bases; junction bases outside the gene matches: 15. The CDR3: CASGTGAWQGTQYF. For the CDR3, the DNA is TGTGCCAGTGGGACAGGGGCATGGCAGGGTACACAGTACTTC.

About this clonotype: This may be a read error: a much more frequent sequence differs by one nucleotide. V usage is TRBV28 and J usage is TRBJ1-1; 7 nucleotides line up with TRBD1. Germline CDR1 is MDHEN and CDR2 is SYDVKM. The CDR3 runs to 12 residues. The CDR3 region has the DNA TGTGCCAACAGTAATCCGGGACAGAAAGCTTTCTTT. Translation gives CANSNPGQKAFF. The full variable domain, completed using reference TRBV28 and TRBJ1-1, is DVKVTQSSRYLVKRTGEKVFLECVQDMDHENMFWYRQDPGLGLRLIYFSYDVKMKEKGDIPEGYSVSREKKERFSLILESASTNQTSMYLCANSNPGQKAFFGQGTRLTVV.

This clonotype has a handful of counts. The chain carries TRBV6-2 or TRBV6-3 and TRBJ2-2, with 11 bases identical to TRBD2. This CDR3 comprises 16 residues. Germline V gene lookup returns CDR1 MNHEY and CDR2 SVGEGT. J was trimmed by 5 bases and V by 2 bases; bases with no gene match: 4. CDR3 sequence: CASSYRPSGRTGELFF. As DNA, the CDR3 is TGTGCCAGCAGTTACAGACCTAGCGGGAGGACCGGGGAGCTGTTTTTT.

This clonotype was found many times. This chain links TRBV4-3 with TRBJ1-5; D is perhaps TRBD1 (6 bases). Germline-derived CDR1 and CDR2 are LGHNA and YSLEER. This CDR3 has 15 amino acids. Trimming removed 4 bases at V and 6 bases at J, with 16 bases between. The CDR3 protein is CASSPQWTASQPQHF. The CDR3 DNA reads as TGCGCCAGCAGCCCACAGTGGACAGCTTCTCAGCCCCAGCATTTT.

This clonotype was detected many times. The chain recombines TRBV25-1 with TRBJ1-1; D is ambiguous. V lost 3 bases to trimming and J lost 0 bases, with 5 bases between them. The CDR3 consists of 13 residues. Per the germline V gene, CDR1 is MGHDK and CDR2 is SYGVNS. DNA of the CDR3: TGTGCCAGCAGTGAGCGTCTGAACACTGAAGCTTTCTTT. Translated, it gives CASSERLNTEAFF.

This chain joins TRBV4-3 and TRBJ2-3, with 7 positions matching TRBD2. CDR1 LGHNA and CDR2 YSLEER come from the germline V gene. The CDR3 spans 15 residues. Losses at the gene ends were 1 base for V and 6 bases for J; bases not matched to a gene: 7. CDR3 DNA: TGCGCCAGCAGCCAAGGGCGGACTAGTGTGGATACGCAGTATTTT. Translated, it gives CASSQGRTSVDTQYF.

V gene TRBV20-1 combines with J gene TRBJ2-1; D gene ambiguous. The CDR3 is made up of 13 amino acids. Germline V lookup: CDR1 DFQATT, CDR2 SNEGSKA (reference sequence). V lost 3 bases and J 11 bases, leaving 17 bases between the germline ends. DNA for the CDR3: TGCAGTGCTAGTATGCTCCACAAGGTGCAGCAGTTCTTC. This sequence encodes CSASMLHKVQQFF.

This clonotype was detected many times. The rearrangement uses TRBV5-6 and TRBJ2-7, with TRBD1 matching 10 bases. J lost 4 bases, V lost 2 bases, and 3 bases had no gene match. The CDR3 runs 14 residues. Germline V gene sequence: CDR1 SGHDT, CDR2 YYEEEE. CDR3 protein: CASSLGTGVYEQYF. The CDR3 nucleotides read TGTGCCAGCAGCTTAGGGACAGGGGTGTACGAGCAGTACTTC. Using reference TRBV5-6 and TRBJ2-7 for the parts outside the CDR3, the full variable domain is DAGVTQSPTHLIKTRGQQVTLRCSPKSGHDTVSWYQQALGQGPQFIFQYYEEEERQRGNFPDRFSGHQFPNYSSELNVNALLLGDSALYLCASSLGTGVYEQYFGPGTRLTVT.

This clonotype was counted between two and nine times. The chain is built from TRBV29-1 and TRBJ2-1; 12 positions agree with TRBD2. The J segment lost 9 bases and the V segment lost 6 bases, leaving 15 bases of the junction unmatched. The CDR3 totals 16 residues. The germline gives CDR1 SQVTM, CDR2 ANQGSEA. The CDR3 region is CSVPIVRLAGVGEQFF. In DNA, the CDR3 is TGCAGCGTCCCCATTGTGCGACTAGCGGGGGTCGGTGAGCAGTTCTTC.

The table lists this clonotype with a few counts. The V call is TRBV19, the J call TRBJ1-5, with a tentative D call TRBD1 (5 bases). With 1 base removed from V and 3 bases from J, the gap between germline ends came to 13 bases. The germline V gene has CDR1 LNHDA and CDR2 SQIVND (reference sequence). CDR3 length equals 16 residues. This CDR3 reads CASSIADTLFNQPQHF. Written as DNA, the CDR3 is TGTGCCAGTAGTATAGCGGACACTTTATTCAATCAGCCCCAGCATTTT.

The J gene is TRBJ1-1, the V gene TRBV7-3; D remains ambiguous. Germline loops: CDR1 SGHTA, CDR2 FQGTGA. The CDR3 is made up of 13 amino acids. Trimming pared 2 bases from V and 6 bases from J, leaving 10 bases between. CDR3 loop: CASSLAGEPEAFF. The CDR3 bases are TGTGCCAGCAGCTTAGCCGGGGAGCCTGAAGCTTTCTTT.